One sample yielded the 9 T cell receptor beta chains listed below, sequenced in a study of blood T cell repertoires in COVID-19. Using immunoSEQ multiplex PCR, the repertoire was profiled, and TCRdb retains in-frame clones only, with some absent. The table includes approximately 200,000 clones, about 84% detected once. Sequences were obtained from PBMCs or T cells enriched from blood (not recorded which). The origin of the receptors is a woman aged 40 to 55 with acute COVID-19.

The gene calls are TRBV28 and TRBJ2-5; 10 bases are a match to TRBD2. This CDR3 region has 15 residues. Germline CDR1 MDHEN, CDR2 SYDVKM. V lost 2 bases, J lost 4 bases, and 4 bases stayed unmatched. CDR3 sequence reads: CASSLVAGGGETQYF. The CDR3 nucleotides are TGTGCCAGCAGTTTAGTAGCGGGAGGTGGAGAGACCCAGTACTTC.

The rearrangement joins TRBV6-6 to TRBJ1-1; TRBD1 agrees at 8 bases. Germline V gene sequence: CDR1 MNHNY, CDR2 SVGAGI (reference sequence). The J segment lost 4 bases and the V segment lost 7 bases, leaving 2 bases of the junction unmatched. This CDR3 comprises 12 residues. In DNA, the CDR3 is TGTGCCAGCACCGACAGGGGCACTGAAGCTTTCTTT. Amino acids: CASTDRGTEAFF.

This clone has only one observation. The chain recombines TRBV18 with TRBJ2-1; TRBD1 matches 9 bases. Germline-derived CDR1 and CDR2 are KGHSH and LQKENI. The CDR3 contains 22 residues. V was pared by 3 bases and J by 0 bases, with 21 bases of the junction left unmatched. The CDR3 DNA follows: TGTGCCAGCTCACCGGTAGGGGGGGACAGGGAAAGCCCGAGGAGCTCCTACAATGAGCAGTTCTTC. It specifies CASSPVGGDRESPRSSYNEQFF.

This clone was seen a few times. This chain uses TRBV12-3 or TRBV12-4 with TRBJ2-7; D remains unclear. CDR3 length equals 13 residues. The germline V and J ends were trimmed by 3 bases and 3 bases, with 9 bases remaining between them. DNA for the CDR3: TGTGCCAGCAGTTTTCTCGAGGTCTACGAGCAGTACTTC. Translation: CASSFLEVYEQYF.

The chain combines TRBV28 with TRBJ1-3; 8 bases align to TRBD1. The CDR3 is made up of 15 amino acids. The junction had 2 bases not matched to a gene; V was cut back by 2 bases and J by 2 bases. Germline CDR1 reads MDHEN; CDR2 reads SYDVKM. The CDR3 region is CASSLQTGAGNTIYF. The DNA for the CDR3 is TGTGCCAGCAGTTTACAGACAGGGGCTGGAAACACCATATATTTT.

The chain has TRBV28 and TRBJ2-2, with D possibly matching TRBD2 (7 bases). The V gene's germline CDR1 is MDHEN and CDR2 SYDVKM. V shed 10 bases and J shed 5 bases, with 17 bases lying between them. There are 14 residues in the CDR3. Here the CDR3 reads CATLGAGDTGELFF. The DNA for the CDR3 is TGTGCCACCCTGGGGGCGGGAGATACCGGGGAGCTGTTTTTT.

This clone was observed once. The CDR3 loop is CASSPQVEGEQYF. DNA for the CDR3: TGCGCCAGCAGTCCCCAGGTGGAGGGCGAGCAGTACTTC. The chain couples TRBV10-1 to TRBJ2-7, with TRBD2 as a possible D gene (6 bases). The CDR3 sequence is 13 residues long. V lost 5 bases and J 6 bases, leaving 14 bases between the germline ends. From germline, CDR1 is WNHNN and CDR2 SYGVQD (reference sequence).

V and J are TRBV7-8 and TRBJ2-7; the D is unclear. V was pared by 2 bases and J by 3 bases, with 11 bases between. From germline, CDR1 is SGHVS and CDR2 FQNEAQ. The CDR3 sequence is 14 residues long. The CDR3 DNA sequence: TGTGCCAGCAGCTTATCCGGTTCGAACTACGAGCAGTACTTC. Protein: CASSLSGSNYEQYF.

The count of this clone is one. The DNA of the CDR3 is TGTGCCAGCAGTTACGGGGGACAGCTAGGAGACGGCTACACCTTC. It translates to CASSYGGQLGDGYTF. The chain couples TRBV6-5 to TRBJ1-2, with 7 bases aligning to TRBD1. CDR1 is MNHEY, CDR2 SVGAGI, per germline. This CDR3 is 15 amino acids long. After removal of 2 bases from V and 8 bases from J, the junction contained 11 bases not matched to a gene.